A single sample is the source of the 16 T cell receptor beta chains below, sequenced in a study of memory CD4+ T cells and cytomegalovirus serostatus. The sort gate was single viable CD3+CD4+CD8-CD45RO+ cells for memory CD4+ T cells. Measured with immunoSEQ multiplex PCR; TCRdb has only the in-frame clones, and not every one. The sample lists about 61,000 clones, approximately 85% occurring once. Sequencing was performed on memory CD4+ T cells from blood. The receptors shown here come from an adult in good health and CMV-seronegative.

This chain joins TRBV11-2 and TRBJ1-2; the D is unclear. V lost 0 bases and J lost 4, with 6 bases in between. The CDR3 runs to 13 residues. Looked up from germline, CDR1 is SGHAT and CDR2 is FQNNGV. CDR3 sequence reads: CASSLDTSYGYTF. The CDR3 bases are TGTGCCAGCAGCTTAGACACCTCCTATGGCTACACCTTC.

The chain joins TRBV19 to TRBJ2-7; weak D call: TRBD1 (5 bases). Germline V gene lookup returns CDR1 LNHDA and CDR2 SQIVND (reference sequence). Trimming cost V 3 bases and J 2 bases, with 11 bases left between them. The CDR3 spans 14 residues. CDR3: CASSIDSAAYEQYF. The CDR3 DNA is TGTGCCAGTAGTATCGACAGTGCCGCCTACGAGCAGTACTTC.

The CDR3 DNA sequence: TGTGCCAGCAGCCCCGCGGGTAGTGGTCAGCCCCAGCATTTT. Translated, it gives CASSPAGSGQPQHF. This chain uses TRBV11-2 with TRBJ1-5, with D unresolved. Germline CDR1 SGHAT, CDR2 FQNNGV. Trimming took off 5 bases at V and 6 bases at J, with 14 bases between the two ends. The CDR3 length is 14 residues.

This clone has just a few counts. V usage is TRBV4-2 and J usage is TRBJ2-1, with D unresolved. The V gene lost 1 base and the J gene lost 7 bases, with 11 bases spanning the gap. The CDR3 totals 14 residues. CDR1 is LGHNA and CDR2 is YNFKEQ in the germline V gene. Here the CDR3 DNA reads TGTGCCAGCAGCCAAGTCTCCGGCGTAAATGAGCAGTTCTTC. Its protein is CASSQVSGVNEQFF.

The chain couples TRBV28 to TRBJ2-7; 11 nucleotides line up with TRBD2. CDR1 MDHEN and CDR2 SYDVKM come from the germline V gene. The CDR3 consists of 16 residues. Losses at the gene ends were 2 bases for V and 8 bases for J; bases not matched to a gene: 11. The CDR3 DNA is TGTGCCAGCAGTTTAGGAGGGACTAGCGGAGGGTATAAGCAGTACTTC. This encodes CASSLGGTSGGYKQYF.

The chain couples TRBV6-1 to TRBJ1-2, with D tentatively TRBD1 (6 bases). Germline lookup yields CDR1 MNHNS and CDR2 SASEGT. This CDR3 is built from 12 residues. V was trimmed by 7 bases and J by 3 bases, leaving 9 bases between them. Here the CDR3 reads CASTRGYYGYTF. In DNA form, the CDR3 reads TGTGCCAGCACCAGGGGATACTATGGCTACACCTTC.

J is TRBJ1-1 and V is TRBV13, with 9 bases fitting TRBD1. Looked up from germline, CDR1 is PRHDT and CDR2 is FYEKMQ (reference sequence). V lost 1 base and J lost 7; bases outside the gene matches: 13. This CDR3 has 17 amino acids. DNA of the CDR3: TGTGCCAGCAGCTTAGACCAGTCGGGACAGGGTTACGATGAAGCTTTCTTT. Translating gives CASSLDQSGQGYDEAFF.

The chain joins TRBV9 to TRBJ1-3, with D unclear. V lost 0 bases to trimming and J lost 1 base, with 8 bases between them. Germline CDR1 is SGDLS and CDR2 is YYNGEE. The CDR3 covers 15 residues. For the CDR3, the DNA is TGTGCCAGCAGCGTAGGTGAGGGATCTGGAAACACCATATATTTT. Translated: CASSVGEGSGNTIYF. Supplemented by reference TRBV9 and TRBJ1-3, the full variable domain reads DSGVTQTPKHLITATGQRVTLRCSPRSGDLSVYWYQQSLDQGLQFLIQYYNGEERAKGNILERFSAQQFPDLHSELNLSSLELGDSALYFCASSVGEGSGNTIYFGEGSWLTVV.

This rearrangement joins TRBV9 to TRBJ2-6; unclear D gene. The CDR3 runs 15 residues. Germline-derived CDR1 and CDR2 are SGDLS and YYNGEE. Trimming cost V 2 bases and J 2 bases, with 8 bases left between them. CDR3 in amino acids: CASSVPDTGANVLTF. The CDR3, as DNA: TGTGCCAGCAGCGTTCCCGACACTGGGGCCAACGTCCTGACTTTC.

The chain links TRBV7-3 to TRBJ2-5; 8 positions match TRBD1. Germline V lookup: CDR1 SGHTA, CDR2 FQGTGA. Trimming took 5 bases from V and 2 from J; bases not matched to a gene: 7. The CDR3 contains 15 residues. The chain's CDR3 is CASSPRTGRQETQYF. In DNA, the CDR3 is TGTGCCAGCAGCCCGAGGACAGGGCGGCAAGAGACCCAGTACTTC.

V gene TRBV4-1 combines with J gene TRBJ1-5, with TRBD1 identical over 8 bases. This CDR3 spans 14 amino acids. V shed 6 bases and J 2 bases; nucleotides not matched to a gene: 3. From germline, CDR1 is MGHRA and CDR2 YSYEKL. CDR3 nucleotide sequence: TGCGCCAGCAGGGACAGGGCAGGCAATCAGCCCCAGCATTTT. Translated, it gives CASRDRAGNQPQHF.

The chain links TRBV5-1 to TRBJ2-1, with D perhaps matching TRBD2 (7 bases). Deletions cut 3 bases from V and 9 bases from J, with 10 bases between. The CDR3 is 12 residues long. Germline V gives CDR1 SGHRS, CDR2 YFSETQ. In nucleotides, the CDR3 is TGCGCCAGCAGCTGGGAGGGGGGTGAGCAGTTCTTC. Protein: CASSWEGGEQFF.

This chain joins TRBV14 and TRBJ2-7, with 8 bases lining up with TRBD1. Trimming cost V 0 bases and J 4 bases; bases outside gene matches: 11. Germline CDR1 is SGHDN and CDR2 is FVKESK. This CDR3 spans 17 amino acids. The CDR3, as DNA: TGTGCCAGCAGCCAAGATCGTGGACAGGGCCTACAGTACGAGCAGTACTTC. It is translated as CASSQDRGQGLQYEQYF.

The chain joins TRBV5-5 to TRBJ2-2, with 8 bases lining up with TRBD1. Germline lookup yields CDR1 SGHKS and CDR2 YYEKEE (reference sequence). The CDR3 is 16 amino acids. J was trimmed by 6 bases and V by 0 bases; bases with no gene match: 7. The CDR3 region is CASSLEVRGPSGELFF. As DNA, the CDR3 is TGTGCCAGCAGCTTGGAGGTCAGGGGGCCTTCCGGGGAGCTGTTTTTT.

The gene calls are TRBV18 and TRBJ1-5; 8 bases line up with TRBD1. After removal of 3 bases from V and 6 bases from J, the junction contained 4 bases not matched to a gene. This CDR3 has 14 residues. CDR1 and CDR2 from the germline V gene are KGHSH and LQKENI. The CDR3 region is CASSPAGGGQPQHF. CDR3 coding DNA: TGTGCCAGCTCACCCGCAGGGGGCGGTCAGCCCCAGCATTTT.

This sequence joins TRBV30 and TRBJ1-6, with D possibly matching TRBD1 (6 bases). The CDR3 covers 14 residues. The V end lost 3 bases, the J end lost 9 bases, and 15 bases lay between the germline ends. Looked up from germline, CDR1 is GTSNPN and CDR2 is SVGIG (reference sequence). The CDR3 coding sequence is TGTGCCTGGAGAGACTCATTAGGGGGTTCACCCCTCCACTTT. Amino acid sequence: CAWRDSLGGSPLHF.